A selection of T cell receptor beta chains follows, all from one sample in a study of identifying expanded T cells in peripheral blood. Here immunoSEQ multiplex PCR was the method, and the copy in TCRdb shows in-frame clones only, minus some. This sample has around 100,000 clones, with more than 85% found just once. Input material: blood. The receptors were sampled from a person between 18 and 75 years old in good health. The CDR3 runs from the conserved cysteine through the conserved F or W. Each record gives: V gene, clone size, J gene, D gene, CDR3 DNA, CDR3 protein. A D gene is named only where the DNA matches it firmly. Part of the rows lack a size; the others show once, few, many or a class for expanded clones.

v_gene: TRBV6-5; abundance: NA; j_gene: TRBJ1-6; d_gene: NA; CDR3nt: TGTGCCAGCAGTTACGGGGGTTGGGATTCACCCCTCCACTTT; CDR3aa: CASSYGGWDSPLHF
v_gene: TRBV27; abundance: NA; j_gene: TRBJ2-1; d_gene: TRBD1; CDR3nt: TGTGCCAGCCTCGAAGGGACAGGGGCTGGTTACAATGAGCAGTTCTTC; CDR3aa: CASLEGTGAGYNEQFF
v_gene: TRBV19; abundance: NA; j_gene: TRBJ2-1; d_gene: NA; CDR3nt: TGTGCCAGTAGTATAGATCAGGGCTACCCTCTCTTC; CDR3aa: CASSIDQGYPLF
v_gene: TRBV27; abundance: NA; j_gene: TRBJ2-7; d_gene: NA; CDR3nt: TGTGCCAGCAGTTCCGACTGGGCCCAGGACGAGCAGTACTTC; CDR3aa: CASSSDWAQDEQYF
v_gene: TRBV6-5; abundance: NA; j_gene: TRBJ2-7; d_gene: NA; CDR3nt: TGTGCCAGCAGTGGCCGGACAGTCCGAGGGGAGCAGTACTTC; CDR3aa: CASSGRTVRGEQYF
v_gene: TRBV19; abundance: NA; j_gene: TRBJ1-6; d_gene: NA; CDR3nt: TGTGCCAGTAGTATCGGCGGCAGCAATTCACCCCTCCACTTT; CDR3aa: CASSIGGSNSPLHF
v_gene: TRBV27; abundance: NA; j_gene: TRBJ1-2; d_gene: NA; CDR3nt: TGTGCCAGCGGGGCTAGCTATGGCTACACCTTC; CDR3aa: CASGASYGYTF
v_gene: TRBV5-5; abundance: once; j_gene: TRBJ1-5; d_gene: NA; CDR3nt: TGTGCCAGCAGCTTGCGGGGTTCCAATCAGCCCCAGCATTTT; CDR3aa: CASSLRGSNQPQHF
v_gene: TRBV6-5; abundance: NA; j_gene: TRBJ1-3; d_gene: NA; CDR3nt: TGTGCCAGCACCGGACCCTACTCTGGAAACACCATATATTTT; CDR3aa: CASTGPYSGNTIYF
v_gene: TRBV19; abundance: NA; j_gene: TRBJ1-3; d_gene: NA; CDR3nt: TGTGCCAGTAGTAGAGGGGTAACTGGAAACACCATATATTTT; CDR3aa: CASSRGVTGNTIYF
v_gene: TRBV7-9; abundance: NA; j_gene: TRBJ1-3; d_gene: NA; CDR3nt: TGTGCCAGCAGCCCGGACACCTCTGGAAACACCATATATTTT; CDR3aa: CASSPDTSGNTIYF
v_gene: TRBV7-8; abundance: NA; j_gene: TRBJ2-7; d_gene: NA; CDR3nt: TGTGCCAGCAGCTTAGGGGGGAGGAACGAGCAGTACTTC; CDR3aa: CASSLGGRNEQYF
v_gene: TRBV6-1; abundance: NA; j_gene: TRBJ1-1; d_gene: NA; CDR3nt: TGTGCCAGCAGTGAATGGACTCTCGACCTGAACACTGAAGCTTTCTTT; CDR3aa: CASSEWTLDLNTEAFF
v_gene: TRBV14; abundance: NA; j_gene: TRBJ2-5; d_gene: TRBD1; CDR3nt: TGTGCCAGCAGCCAAGATCAGGGGGCGAAGTACTTC; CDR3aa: CASSQDQGAKYF
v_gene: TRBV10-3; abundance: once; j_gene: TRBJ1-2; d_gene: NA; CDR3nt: TGTGCCATCAGTGAGTCATTCGAGACCGCGCTCTTGGGCTACACCTTC; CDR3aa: CAISESFETALLGYTF
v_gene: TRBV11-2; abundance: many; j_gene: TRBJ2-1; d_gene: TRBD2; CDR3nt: TGTGCCAGCAGCGGACTAGCGGGGGGCACCTACAATGAGCAGTTCTTC; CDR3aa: CASSGLAGGTYNEQFF
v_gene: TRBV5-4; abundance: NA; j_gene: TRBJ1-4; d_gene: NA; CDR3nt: TGTGCCAGCAGCGAACCCCGGGAAAATGAAAAACTGTTTTTT; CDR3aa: CASSEPRENEKLFF
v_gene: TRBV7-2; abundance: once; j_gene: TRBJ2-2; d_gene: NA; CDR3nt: TGTGCCAGCAGCTTTCCGAATTCGAACACCGGGGAGCTGTTTTTT; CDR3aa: CASSFPNSNTGELFF
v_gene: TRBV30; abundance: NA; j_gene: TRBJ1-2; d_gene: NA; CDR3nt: TGTGCCTGGAAAGCCCAACCTTTAGGGTCTGGCTACACCTTC; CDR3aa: CAWKAQPLGSGYTF
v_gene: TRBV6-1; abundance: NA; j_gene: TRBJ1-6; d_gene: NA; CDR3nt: TGTGCCAGCAGTGAGTACCTCCAGGCGTCACCCCTCCACTTT; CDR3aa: CASSEYLQASPLHF
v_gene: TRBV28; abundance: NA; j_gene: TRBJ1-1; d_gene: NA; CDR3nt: TGTGCCAGCAGTTTTCTAATGAACACTGAAGCTTTCTTT; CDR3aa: CASSFLMNTEAFF
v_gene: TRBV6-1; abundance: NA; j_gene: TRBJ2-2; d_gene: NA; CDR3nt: TGTGCGCCCTCAGGGGAGACCGGGGAGCTGTTTTTT; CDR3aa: CAPSGETGELFF
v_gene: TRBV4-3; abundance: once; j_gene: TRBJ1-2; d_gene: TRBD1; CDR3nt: TGCGCCAGCAGCCAAGATAAGTCAAATGGAAGAGGGGGCGGCTACACCTTC; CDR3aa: CASSQDKSNGRGGGYTF
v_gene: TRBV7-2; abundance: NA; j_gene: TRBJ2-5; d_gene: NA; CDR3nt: TGTGCCAGCAGCTTATCCCAAGGAGGGGAGACCCAGTACTTC; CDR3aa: CASSLSQGGETQYF
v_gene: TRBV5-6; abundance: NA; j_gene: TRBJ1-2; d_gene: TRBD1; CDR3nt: TGTGCCAGCAGCTTCGGACAGGGCTTGGGAGGCTACACCTTC; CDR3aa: CASSFGQGLGGYTF
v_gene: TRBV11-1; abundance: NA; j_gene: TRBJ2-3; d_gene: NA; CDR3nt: TGTGCCAGCAGCTGGGACTTTAGCACAGATACGCAGTATTTT; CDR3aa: CASSWDFSTDTQYF
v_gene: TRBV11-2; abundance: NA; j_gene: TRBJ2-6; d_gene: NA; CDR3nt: TGTGCCAGCAGTCCTAGTAGTGGGGCCAACGTCCTGACTTTC; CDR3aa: CASSPSSGANVLTF
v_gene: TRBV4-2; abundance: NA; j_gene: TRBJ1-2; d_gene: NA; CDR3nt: TGTGCCAGCAGCCAAGATTCGAGGAACTATGGCTACACCTTC; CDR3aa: CASSQDSRNYGYTF
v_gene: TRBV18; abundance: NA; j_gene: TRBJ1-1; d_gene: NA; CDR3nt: TGTGCCAGCTCACCTCGGCTTATACTCCTCTCTTCGAACACTGAAGCTTTCTTT; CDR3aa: CASSPRLILLSSNTEAFF
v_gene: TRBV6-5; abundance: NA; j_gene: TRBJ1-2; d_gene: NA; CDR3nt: TGTGCCAGCAGCGAGACAGGTCTTAACTATGGCTACACCTTC; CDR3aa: CASSETGLNYGYTF
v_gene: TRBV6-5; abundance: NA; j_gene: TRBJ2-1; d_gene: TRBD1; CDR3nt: TGTGCCAGCAGCCTCTGGACAGGTAATGAGCAGTTCTTC; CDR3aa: CASSLWTGNEQFF
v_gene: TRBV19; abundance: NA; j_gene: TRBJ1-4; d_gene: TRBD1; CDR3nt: TGTGCCACCCGGGACAGGGGGCGTACGCCTAATGAAAAACTGTTTTTT; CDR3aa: CATRDRGRTPNEKLFF
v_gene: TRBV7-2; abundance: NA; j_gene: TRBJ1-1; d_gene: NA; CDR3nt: TGTGCCAGCAGCCCCCCCGGCAGCAGCTGGGCTTTCTTT; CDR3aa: CASSPPGSSWAFF
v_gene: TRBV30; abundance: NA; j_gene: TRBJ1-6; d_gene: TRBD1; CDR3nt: TGTGCCTCCAGGGGGCAGATCTATAATTCACCCCTCCACTTT; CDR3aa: CASRGQIYNSPLHF
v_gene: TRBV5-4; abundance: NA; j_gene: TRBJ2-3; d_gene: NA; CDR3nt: TGTGCCAGCAGCCTAGCTTCCACAGATACGCAGTATTTT; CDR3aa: CASSLASTDTQYF
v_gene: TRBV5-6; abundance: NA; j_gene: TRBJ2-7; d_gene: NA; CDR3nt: TGTGCCAGCAGCTTGTTCCGGGACGAGCAGTACTTC; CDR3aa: CASSLFRDEQYF